This note documents a single TCR beta chain sequence. Its specificity is unknown. A read error may produce the germline difference seen at one junction end. This sample is part of a study of cytomegalovirus exposure and HLA in healthy donors. The wider study: The use of the same platform for the approximately 130 validation repertoires and the 550 to 850 first-cohort repertoires was reported by a later analysis.

Germline values: CDR1 MGHRA, CDR2 YSYEKL. The CDR3 spans 15 residues. Findings of the study overall: According to a subsequent analysis, TCR clusters identified in the first cohort showed a tendency to co-occur across the 100 to 150 validation repertoires. Per published reports, the classifier diagnosed cytomegalovirus status with high specificity and sensitivity. Testing in vitro showed a few CMV-associated chains specific for CMV antigens.

The protocol was immunoSEQ multiplex PCR, while the TCRdb copy is restricted to in-frame clones and leaves out a portion. The sample lists some 290,000 clones, nearly 90% occurring once. Sample: PBMCs. The chain links TRBV4-1 to TRBJ2-7; TRBD1 agrees at 9 bases. The receptor was isolated from a man aged 30-40 years in good health and CMV-seronegative. CDR3 loop: CASSQRDRDSHEQYF. The CDR3 bases are TGCGCCAGCAGCCAACGGGACAGGGACTCCCACGAGCAGTACTTC.